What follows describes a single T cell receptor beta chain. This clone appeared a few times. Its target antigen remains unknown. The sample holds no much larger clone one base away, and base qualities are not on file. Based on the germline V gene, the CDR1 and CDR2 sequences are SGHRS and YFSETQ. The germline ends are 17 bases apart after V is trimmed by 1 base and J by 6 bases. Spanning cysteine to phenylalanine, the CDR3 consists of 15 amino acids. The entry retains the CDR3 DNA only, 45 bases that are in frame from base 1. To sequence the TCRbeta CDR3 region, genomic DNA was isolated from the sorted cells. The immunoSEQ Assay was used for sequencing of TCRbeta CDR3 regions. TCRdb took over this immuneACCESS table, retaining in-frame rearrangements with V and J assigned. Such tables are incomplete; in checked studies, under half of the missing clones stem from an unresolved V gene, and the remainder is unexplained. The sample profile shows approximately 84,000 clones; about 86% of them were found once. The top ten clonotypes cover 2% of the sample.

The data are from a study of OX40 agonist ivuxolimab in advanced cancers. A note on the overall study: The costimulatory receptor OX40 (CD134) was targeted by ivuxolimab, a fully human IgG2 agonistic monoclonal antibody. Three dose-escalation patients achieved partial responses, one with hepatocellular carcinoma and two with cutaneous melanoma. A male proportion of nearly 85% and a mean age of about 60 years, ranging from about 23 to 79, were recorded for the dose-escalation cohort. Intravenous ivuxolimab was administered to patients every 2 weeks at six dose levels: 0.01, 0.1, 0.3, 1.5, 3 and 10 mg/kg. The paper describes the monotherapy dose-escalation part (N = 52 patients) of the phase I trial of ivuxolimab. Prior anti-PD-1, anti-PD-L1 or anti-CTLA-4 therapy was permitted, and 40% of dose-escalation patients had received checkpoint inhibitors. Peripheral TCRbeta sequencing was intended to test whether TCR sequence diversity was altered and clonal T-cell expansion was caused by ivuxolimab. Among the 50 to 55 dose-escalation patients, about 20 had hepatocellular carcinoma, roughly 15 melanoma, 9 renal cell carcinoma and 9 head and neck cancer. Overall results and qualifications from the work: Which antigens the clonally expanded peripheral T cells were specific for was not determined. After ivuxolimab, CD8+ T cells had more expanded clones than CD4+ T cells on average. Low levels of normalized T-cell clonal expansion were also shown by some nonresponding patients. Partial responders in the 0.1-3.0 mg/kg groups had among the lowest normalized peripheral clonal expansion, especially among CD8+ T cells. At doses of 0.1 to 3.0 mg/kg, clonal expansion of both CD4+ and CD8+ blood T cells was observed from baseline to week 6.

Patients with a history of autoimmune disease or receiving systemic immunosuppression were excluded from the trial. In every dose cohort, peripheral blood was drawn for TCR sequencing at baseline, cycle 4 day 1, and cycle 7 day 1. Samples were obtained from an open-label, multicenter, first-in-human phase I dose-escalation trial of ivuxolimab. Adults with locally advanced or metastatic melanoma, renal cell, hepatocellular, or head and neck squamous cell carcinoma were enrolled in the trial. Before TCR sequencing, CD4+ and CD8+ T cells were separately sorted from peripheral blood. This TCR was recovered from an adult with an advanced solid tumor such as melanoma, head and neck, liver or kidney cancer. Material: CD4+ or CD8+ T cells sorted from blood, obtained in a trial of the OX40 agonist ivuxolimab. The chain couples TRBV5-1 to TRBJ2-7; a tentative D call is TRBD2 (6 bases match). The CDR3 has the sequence CASSLQGAVGGEQYF. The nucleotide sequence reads TGCGCCAGCAGCTTGCAAGGGGCCGTGGGGGGCGAGCAGTACTTC.